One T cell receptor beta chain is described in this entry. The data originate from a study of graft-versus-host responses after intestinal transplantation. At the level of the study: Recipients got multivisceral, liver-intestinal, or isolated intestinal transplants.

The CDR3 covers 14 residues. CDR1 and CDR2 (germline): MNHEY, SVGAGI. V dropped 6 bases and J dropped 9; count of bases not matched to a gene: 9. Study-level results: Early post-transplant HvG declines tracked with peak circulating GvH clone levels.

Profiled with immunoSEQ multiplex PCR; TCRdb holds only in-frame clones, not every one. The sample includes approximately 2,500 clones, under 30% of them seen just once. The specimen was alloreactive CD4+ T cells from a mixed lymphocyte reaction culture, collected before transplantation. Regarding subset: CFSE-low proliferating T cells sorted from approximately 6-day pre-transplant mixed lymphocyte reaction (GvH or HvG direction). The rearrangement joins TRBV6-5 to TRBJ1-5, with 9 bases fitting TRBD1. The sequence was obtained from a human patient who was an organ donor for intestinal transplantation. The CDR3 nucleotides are TGTGCCAGCAGAGGCCCGGGACAGGGTCGGCCCCAGCATTTT. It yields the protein CASRGPGQGRPQHF.